These T cell receptor beta chains were read from a single sample in a study of T cell changes during pregnancy in multiple sclerosis. Profiling relied on immunoSEQ multiplex PCR, and the TCRdb table lists in-frame clones only, not all of them. Of some 52,000 clones listed, more than 80% are singletons. Material: CD4+ T cells from peripheral blood mononuclear cells, obtained before pregnancy. The receptors here all came from a female donor with multiple sclerosis, enrolled in a pregnancy study. Each CDR3 is given with its conserved first and last residue. A D gene is named only where the DNA matches it firmly. Size is stated for part of the rows, as once, few or many counts, or as a class when the clone is expanded.

.	TRBJ2-5	.	TRBV6-5	TGTGCCAGCAGTTACTCTTTCGGGATCCCTTCGGAGACCCAGTACTTC	CASSYSFGIPSETQYF
once	TRBJ2-3	TRBD2	TRBV7-3	TGTGCCAGCAGCTTATTTAGCGGGCGTCCCGGAGATACGCAGTATTTT	CASSLFSGRPGDTQYF
.	TRBJ2-5	TRBD2	TRBV6-1	TGTGCCAGCAGGGGGACTAGCGGAGAGACCCAGTACTTC	CASRGTSGETQYF
.	TRBJ2-5	.	TRBV18	TGTGCCAGCTCACCACCGGTTAGGCCAGGTGGGGAGACCCAGTACTTC	CASSPPVRPGGETQYF
.	TRBJ2-7	.	TRBV6-6	TGTGCCAGCAGTTACAAAGAGACGGGGGTAACCTACGAGCAGTACTTC	CASSYKETGVTYEQYF
.	TRBJ1-2	.	TRBV5-4	TGTGCCAGCAGCTTTTTTCTGGACGGACTCCGAGGCTACACCTTC	CASSFFLDGLRGYTF
.	TRBJ1-3	.	TRBV28	TGTGCCAGCAGTCGGACAGCTACTGGAAACACCATATATTTT	CASSRTATGNTIYF
once	TRBJ1-1	.	TRBV27	TGTGCCAGCAGTTCCCAGGGATGGTTCACTGAAGCTTTCTTT	CASSSQGWFTEAFF
few	TRBJ1-5	TRBD1	TRBV29-1	TGCAGCGTCCAGACAGGGGGGAATCAGCCCCAGCATTTT	CSVQTGGNQPQHF
.	TRBJ2-2	.	TRBV4-2	TGTGCCAGCAGCCAAGCGTTGAGCACCGGGGAGCTGTTTTTT	CASSQALSTGELFF
few	TRBJ1-1	TRBD1	TRBV14	TGTGCCAGCAGCGGGGACAGGGGGAATGCTGAAGCTTTCTTT	CASSGDRGNAEAFF
once	TRBJ2-1	TRBD1	TRBV6-5	TGTGCCAGCAGTTCCCGACAGGGGCAGTTCTTC	CASSSRQGQFF
.	TRBJ2-7	TRBD1	TRBV19	TGTGCCAGTAGTATAGTACCCCCCGGACAGGGGGCGCGCTACGAGCAGTACTTC	CASSIVPPGQGARYEQYF
few	TRBJ2-7	TRBD1	TRBV4-1	TGCGCCAGCAGCACCCGGGACAGGGGATCTTCTCTCGAGCAGTACTTC	CASSTRDRGSSLEQYF
.	TRBJ2-2	TRBD2	TRBV19	TGTGCCAGTGCACCGGGACTAGCGGGATCCCCGAGCACCGGGGAGCTGTTTTTT	CASAPGLAGSPSTGELFF
.	TRBJ2-7	.	TRBV2	TGTGCCAGCAGTGTTGACTTGCATTCCTACGAGCAGTACTTC	CASSVDLHSYEQYF
.	TRBJ1-2	.	TRBV2	TGTGCCAGCAGTACGAGGGCGGGCTACACCTTC	CASSTRAGYTF
.	TRBJ2-7	TRBD2	TRBV28	TGTGCCAGCAGCGAAAGGACTAGCGCGAGCTACGAGCAGTACTTC	CASSERTSASYEQYF
.	TRBJ1-4	.	TRBV27	TGTGCCAGCAGTCCTTCTCGGGTTGCAACTAATGAAAAACTGTTTTTT	CASSPSRVATNEKLFF
.	TRBJ2-3	TRBD2	TRBV7-9	TGTGCCAGCAAATTGGTGGCGGGAGACACAGATACGCAGTATTTT	CASKLVAGDTDTQYF
.	TRBJ1-1	.	TRBV30	TGTGCCTGGATCGGGGGGCGAAGTAACACTGAAGCTTTCTTT	CAWIGGRSNTEAFF
.	TRBJ1-2	.	TRBV11-2	TGTGCCAGCAGCCCGGGCCGCGGGGGGGGTAACTATGGCTACACCTTC	CASSPGRGGGNYGYTF